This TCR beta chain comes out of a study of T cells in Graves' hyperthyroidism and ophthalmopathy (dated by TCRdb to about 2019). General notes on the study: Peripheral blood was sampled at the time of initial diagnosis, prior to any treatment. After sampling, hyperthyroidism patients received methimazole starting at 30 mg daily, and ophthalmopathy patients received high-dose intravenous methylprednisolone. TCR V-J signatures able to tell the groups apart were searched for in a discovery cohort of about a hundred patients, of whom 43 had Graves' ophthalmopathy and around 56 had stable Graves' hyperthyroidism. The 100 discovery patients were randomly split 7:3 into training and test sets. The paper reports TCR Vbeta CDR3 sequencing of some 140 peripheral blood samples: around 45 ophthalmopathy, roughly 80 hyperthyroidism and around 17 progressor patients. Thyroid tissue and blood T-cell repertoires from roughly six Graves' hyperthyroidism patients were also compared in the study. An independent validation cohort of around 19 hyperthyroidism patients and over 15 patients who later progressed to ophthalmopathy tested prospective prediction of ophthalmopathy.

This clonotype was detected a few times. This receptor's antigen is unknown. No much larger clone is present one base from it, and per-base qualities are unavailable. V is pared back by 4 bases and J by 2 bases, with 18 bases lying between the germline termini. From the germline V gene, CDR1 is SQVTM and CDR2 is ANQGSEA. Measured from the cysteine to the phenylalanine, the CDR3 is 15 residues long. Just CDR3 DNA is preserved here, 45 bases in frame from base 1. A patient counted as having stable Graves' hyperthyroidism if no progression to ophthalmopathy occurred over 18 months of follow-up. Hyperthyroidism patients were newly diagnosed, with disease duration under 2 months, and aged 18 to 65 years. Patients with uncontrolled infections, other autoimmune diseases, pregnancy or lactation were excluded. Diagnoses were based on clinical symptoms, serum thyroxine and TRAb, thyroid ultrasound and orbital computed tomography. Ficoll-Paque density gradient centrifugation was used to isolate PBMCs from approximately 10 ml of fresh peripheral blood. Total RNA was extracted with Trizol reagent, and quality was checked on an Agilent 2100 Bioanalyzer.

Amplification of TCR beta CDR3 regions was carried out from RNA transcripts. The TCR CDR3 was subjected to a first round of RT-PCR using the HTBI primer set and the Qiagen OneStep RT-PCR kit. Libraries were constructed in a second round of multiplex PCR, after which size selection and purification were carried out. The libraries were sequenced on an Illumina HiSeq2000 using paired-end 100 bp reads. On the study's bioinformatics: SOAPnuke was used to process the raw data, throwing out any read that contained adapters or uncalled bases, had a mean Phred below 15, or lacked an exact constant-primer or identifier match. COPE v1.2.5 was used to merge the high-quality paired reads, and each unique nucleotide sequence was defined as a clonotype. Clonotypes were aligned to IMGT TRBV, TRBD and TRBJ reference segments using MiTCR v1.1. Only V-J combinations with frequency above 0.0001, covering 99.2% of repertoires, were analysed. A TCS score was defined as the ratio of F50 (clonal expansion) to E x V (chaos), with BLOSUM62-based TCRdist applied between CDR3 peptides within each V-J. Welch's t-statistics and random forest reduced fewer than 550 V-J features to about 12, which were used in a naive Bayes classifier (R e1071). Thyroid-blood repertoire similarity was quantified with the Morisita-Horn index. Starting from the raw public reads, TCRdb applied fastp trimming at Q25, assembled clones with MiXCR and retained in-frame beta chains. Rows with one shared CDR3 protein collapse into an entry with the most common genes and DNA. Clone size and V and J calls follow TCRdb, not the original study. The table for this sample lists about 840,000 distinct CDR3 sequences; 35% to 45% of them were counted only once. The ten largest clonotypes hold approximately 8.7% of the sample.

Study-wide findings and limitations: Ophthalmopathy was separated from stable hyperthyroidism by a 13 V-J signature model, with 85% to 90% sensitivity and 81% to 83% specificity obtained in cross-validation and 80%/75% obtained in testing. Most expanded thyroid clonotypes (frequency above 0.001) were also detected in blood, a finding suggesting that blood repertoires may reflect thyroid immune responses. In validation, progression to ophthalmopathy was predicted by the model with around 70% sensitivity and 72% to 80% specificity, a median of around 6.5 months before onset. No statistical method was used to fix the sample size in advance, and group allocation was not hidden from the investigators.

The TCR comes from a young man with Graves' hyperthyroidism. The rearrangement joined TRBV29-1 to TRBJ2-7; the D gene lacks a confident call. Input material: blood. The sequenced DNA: TGCAGCGTTGTGAGGATCTTCGAGTCAACCTACGAGCAGTACTTC. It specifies CSVVRIFESTYEQYF.